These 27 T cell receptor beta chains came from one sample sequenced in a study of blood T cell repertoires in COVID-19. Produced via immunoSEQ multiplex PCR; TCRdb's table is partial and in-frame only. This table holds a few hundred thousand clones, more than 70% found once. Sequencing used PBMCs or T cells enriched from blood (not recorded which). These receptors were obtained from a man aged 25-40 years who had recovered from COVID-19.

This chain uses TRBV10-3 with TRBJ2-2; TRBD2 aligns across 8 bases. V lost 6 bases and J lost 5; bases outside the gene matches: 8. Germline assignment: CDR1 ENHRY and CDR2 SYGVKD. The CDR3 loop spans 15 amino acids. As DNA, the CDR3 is TGTGCCATCAGCGCCGGGACTAGAGAAACCGGGGAGCTGTTTTTT. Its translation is CAISAGTRETGELFF.

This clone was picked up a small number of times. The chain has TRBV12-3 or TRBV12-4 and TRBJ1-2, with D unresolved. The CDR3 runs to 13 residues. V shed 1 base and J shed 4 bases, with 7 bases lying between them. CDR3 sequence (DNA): TGTGCCAGCAGTTTAGTGCAAGCCTATGGCTACACCTTC. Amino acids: CASSLVQAYGYTF.

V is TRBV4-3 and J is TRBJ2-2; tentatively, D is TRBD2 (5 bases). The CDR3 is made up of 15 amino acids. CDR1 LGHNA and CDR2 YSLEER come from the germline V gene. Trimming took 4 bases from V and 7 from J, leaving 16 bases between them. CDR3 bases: TGCGCCAGCAGCCCCGCGGACCATCGGGACGGGGAGCTGTTTTTT. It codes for CASSPADHRDGELFF.

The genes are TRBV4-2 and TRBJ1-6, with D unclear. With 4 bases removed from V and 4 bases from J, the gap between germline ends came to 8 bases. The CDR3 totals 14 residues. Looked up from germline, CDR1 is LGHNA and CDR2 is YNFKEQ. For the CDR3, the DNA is TGTGCCAGCAGCCTCCCCCTTTATAATTCACCCCTCCACTTT. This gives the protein CASSLPLYNSPLHF.

DNA for the CDR3: TGTGCCAGTAGTACGACAGGGGATAATAGCAATCAGCCCCAGCATTTT. Residues: CASSTTGDNSNQPQHF. The rearrangement uses TRBV19 and TRBJ1-5; 8 nucleotides align to TRBD1. The CDR3 spans 16 residues. V dropped 4 bases and J dropped 0; count of bases not matched to a gene: 5. Per germline, CDR1 LNHDA and CDR2 SQIVND (reference sequence).

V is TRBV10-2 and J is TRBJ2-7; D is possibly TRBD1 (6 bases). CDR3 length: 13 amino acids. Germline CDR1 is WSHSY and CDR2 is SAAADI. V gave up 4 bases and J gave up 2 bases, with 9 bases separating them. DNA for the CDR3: TGCGCCAGCAGTGTGGGGGACACCTACGAGCAGTACTTC. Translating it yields CASSVGDTYEQYF.

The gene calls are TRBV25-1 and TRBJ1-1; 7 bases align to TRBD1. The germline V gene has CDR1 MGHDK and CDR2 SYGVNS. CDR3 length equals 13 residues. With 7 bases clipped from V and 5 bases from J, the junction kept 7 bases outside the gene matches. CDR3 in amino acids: CASNPRGQTEAFF. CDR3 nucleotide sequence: TGTGCCAGCAATCCTAGGGGGCAAACTGAAGCTTTCTTT.

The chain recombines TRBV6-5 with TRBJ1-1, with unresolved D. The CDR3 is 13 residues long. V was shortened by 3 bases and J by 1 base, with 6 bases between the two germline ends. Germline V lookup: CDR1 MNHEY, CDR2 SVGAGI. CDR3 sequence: CASSYIRNTEAFF. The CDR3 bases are TGTGCCAGCAGTTATATCAGGAACACTGAAGCTTTCTTT.

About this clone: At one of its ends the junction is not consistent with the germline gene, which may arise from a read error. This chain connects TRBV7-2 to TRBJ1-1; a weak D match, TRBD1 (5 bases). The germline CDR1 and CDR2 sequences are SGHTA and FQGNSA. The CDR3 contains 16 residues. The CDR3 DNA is TGTGCCAGCAGTTTAGGGATCGCAGGGTGGGAAACTGAAGCTTTCTTT. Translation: CASSLGIAGWETEAFF. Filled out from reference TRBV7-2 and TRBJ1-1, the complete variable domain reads GAGVSQSPSNKVTEKGKDVELRCDPISGHTALYWYRQSLGQGLEFLIYFQGNSAPDKSGLPSDRFSAERTGGSVSTLTIQRTQQEDSAVYLCASSLGIAGWETEAFFGQGTRLTVV.

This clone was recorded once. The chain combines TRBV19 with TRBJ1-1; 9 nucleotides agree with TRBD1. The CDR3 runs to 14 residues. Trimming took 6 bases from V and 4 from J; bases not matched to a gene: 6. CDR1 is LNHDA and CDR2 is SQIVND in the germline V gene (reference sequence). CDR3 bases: TGTGCCAGTAGCCAGACAGGGGGTGGCACTGAAGCTTTCTTT. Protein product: CASSQTGGGTEAFF.

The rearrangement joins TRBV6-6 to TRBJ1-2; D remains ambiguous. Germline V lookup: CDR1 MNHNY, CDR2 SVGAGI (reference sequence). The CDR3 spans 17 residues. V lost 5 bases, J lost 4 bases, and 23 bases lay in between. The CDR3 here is CASSRTLSTDTRYGYTF. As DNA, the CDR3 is TGTGCCAGCAGTCGAACCCTTTCGACCGACACTCGCTATGGCTACACCTTC.

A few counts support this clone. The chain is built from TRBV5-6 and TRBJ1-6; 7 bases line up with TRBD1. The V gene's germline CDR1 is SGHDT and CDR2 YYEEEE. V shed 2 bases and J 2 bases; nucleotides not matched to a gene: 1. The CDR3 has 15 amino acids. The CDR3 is CASSFRGTYNSPLHF. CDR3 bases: TGTGCCAGCAGCTTCAGGGGGACCTATAATTCACCCCTCCACTTT. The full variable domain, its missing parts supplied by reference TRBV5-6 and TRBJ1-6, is DAGVTQSPTHLIKTRGQQVTLRCSPKSGHDTVSWYQQALGQGPQFIFQYYEEEERQRGNFPDRFSGHQFPNYSSELNVNALLLGDSALYLCASSFRGTYNSPLHFGNGTRLTVT.

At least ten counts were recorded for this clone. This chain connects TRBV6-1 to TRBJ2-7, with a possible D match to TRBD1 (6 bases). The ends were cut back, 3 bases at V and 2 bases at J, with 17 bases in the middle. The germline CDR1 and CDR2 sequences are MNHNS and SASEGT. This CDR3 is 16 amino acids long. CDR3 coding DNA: TGTGCCAGCAGTGAGCTATACAGGGAGAGTACCTACGAGCAGTACTTC. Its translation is CASSELYRESTYEQYF.

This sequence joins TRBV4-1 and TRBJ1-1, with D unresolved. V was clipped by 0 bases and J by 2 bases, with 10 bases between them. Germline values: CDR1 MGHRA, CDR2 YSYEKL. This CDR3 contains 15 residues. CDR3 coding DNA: TGCGCCAGCAGCCAAGATCTGGCCCGAAACACTGAAGCTTTCTTT. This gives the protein CASSQDLARNTEAFF.

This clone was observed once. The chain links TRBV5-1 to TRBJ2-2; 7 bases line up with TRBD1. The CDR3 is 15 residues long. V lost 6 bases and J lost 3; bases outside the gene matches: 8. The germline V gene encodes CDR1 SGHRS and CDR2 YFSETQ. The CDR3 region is CASKTGQRDTGELFF. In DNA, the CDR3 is TGCGCCAGCAAAACGGGACAGCGAGACACCGGGGAGCTGTTTTTT. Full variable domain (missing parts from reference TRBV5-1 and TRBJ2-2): KAGVTQTPRYLIKTRGQQVTLSCSPISGHRSVSWYQQTPGQGLQFLFEYFSETQRNKGNFPGRFSGRQFSNSRSEMNVSTLELGDSALYLCASKTGQRDTGELFFGEGSRLTVL.

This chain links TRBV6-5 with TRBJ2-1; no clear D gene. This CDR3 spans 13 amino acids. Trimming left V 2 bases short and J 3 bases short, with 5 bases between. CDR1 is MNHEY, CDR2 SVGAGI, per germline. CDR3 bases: TGTGCCAGCAGTTACCTAGACTACAATGAGCAGTTCTTC. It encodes CASSYLDYNEQFF.

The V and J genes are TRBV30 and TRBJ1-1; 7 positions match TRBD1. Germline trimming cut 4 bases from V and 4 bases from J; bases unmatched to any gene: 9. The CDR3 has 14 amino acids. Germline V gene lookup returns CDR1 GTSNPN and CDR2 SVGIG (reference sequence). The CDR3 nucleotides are TGTGCCTGGAATACAGGGGTAACGCTCACTGAAGCTTTCTTT. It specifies CAWNTGVTLTEAFF.

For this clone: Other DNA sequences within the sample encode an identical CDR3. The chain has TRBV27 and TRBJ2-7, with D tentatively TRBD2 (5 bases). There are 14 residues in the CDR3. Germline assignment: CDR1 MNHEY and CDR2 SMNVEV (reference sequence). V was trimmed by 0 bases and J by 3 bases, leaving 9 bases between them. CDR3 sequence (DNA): TGTGCCAGCAGTTTATCCCGGGGTTTCTACGAGCAGTACTTC. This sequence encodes CASSLSRGFYEQYF.

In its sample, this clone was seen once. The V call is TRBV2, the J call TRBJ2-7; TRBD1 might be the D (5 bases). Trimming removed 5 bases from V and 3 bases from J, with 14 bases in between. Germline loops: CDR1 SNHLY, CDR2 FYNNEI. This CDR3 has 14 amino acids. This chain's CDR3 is CASSHRQIGYEQYF. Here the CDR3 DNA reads TGTGCCAGCAGTCACAGACAGATTGGCTACGAGCAGTACTTC.

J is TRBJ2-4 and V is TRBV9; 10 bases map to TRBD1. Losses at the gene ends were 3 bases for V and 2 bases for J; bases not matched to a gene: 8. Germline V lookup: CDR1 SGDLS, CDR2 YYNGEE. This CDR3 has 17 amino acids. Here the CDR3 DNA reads TGTGCCAGCAGCGAAACCGGGACAGGGGCAACCAAAAACATTCAGTACTTC. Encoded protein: CASSETGTGATKNIQYF. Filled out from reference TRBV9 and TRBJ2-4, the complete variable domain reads DSGVTQTPKHLITATGQRVTLRCSPRSGDLSVYWYQQSLDQGLQFLIQYYNGEERAKGNILERFSAQQFPDLHSELNLSSLELGDSALYFCASSETGTGATKNIQYFGAGTRLSVL.

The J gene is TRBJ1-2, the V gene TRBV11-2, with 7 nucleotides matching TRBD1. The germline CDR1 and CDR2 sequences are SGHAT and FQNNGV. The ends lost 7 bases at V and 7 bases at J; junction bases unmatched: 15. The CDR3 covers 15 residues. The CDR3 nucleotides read TGTGCCAGCAACTTTAAACCCTGGACAGGTAGTGGCTACACCTTC. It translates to CASNFKPWTGSGYTF. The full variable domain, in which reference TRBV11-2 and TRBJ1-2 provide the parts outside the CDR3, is EAGVAQSPRYKIIEKRQSVAFWCNPISGHATLYWYQQILGQGPKLLIQFQNNGVVDDSQLPKDRFSAERLKGVDSTLKIQPAKLEDSAVYLCASNFKPWTGSGYTFGSGTRLTVV.

The CDR3 sequence is CASSQDGGISGNTIYF. CDR3 DNA: TGCGCCAGCAGCCAAGATGGAGGGATCTCTGGAAACACCATATATTTT. The chain has TRBV4-3 and TRBJ1-3; D not resolved. Per germline, CDR1 LGHNA and CDR2 YSLEER. V lost 0 bases, J lost 0 bases, and 9 bases lay in between. The CDR3 spans 16 residues.

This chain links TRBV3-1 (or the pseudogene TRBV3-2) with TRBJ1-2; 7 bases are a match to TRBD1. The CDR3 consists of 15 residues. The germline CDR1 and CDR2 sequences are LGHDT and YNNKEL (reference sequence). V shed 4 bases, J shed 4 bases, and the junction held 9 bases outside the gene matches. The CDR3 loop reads CASSPQGTAPYGYTF. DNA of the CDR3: TGTGCCAGCAGCCCTCAAGGGACAGCTCCCTATGGCTACACCTTC.

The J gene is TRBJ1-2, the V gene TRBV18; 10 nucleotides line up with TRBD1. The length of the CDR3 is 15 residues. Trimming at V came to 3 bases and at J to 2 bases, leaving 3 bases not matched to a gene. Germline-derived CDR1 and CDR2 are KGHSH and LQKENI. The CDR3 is CASSPGQGRNYGYTF. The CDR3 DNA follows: TGTGCCAGCTCACCGGGACAGGGGAGGAACTATGGCTACACCTTC.

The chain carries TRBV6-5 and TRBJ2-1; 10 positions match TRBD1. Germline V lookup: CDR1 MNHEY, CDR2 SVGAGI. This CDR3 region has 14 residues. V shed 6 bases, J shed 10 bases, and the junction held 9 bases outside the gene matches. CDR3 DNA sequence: TGTGCCAGCAGAGCGGGACAGGGGCTTGGGGAGCAGTTCTTC. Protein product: CASRAGQGLGEQFF.

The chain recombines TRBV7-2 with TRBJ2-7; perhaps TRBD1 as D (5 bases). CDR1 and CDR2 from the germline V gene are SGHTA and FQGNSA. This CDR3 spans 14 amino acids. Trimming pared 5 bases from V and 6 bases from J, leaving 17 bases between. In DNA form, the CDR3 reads TGTGCCAGCAGCAATTTCCTCCAGGGTGGCGAGCAGTACTTC. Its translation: CASSNFLQGGEQYF.

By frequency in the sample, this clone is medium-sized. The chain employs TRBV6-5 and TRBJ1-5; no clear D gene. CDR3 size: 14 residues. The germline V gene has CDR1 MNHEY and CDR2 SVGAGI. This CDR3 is CATSEGYSNQPQHF. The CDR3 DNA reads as TGTGCTACATCTGAGGGATATAGCAATCAGCCCCAGCATTTT.